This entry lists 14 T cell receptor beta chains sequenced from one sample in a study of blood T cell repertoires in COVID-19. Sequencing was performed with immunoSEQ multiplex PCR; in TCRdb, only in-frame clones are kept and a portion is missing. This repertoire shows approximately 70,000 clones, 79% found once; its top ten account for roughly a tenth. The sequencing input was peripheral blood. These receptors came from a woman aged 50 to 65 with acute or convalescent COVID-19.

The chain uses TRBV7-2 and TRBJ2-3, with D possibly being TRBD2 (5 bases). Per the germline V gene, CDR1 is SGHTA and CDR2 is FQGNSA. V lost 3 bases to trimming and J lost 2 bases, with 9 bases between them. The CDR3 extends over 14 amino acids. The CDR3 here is CASSFRLYTDTQYF. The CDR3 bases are TGTGCCAGCAGCTTTCGACTATACACAGATACGCAGTATTTT.

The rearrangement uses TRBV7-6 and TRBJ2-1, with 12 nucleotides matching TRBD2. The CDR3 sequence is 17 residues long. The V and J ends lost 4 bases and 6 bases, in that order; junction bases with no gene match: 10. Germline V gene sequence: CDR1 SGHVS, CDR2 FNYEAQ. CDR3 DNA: TGTGCCAGCAGCTCTAAACTAGCGGGAGGAAGGGGCAATGAGCAGTTCTTC. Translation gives CASSSKLAGGRGNEQFF. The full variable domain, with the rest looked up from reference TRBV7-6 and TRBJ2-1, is GAGVSQSPRYKVTKRGQDVALRCDPISGHVSLYWYRQALGQGPEFLTYFNYEAQQDKSGLPNDRFSAERPEGSISTLTIQRTEQRDSAMYRCASSSKLAGGRGNEQFFGPGTRLTVL.

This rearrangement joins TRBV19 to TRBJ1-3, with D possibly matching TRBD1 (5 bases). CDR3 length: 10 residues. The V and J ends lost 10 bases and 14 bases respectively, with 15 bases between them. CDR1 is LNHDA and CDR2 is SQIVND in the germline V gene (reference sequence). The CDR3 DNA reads TGTGCCAATAGGGGCCTCCCGGTATATTTT. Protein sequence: CANRGLPVYF.

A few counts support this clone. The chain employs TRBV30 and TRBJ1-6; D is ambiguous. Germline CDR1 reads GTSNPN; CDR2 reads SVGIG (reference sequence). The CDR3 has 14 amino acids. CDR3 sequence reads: CDPETGWCNSPLHF. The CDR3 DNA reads TGTGATCCTGAGACGGGATGGTGTAATTCACCCCTCCACTTT.

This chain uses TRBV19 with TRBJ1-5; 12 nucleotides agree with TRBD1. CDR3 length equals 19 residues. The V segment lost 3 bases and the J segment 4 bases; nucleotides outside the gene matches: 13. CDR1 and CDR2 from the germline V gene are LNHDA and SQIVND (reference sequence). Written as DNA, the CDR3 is TGTGCCAGTAGTATGGTTGGTTTCGGGACAGGGGGCTTAAATCAGCCCCAGCATTTT. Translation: CASSMVGFGTGGLNQPQHF.

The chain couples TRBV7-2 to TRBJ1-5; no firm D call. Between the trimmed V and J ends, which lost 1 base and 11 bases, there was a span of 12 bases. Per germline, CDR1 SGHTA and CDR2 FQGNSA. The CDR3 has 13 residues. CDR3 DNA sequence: TGTGCCAGCAGCTTAGTTATCCTCTCAGCCCAGCATTTT. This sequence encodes CASSLVILSAQHF. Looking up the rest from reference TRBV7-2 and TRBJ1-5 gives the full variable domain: GAGVSQSPSNKVTEKGKDVELRCDPISGHTALYWYRQSLGQGLEFLIYFQGNSAPDKSGLPSDRFSAERTGGSVSTLTIQRTQQEDSAVYLCASSLVILSAQHFGDGTRLSIL.

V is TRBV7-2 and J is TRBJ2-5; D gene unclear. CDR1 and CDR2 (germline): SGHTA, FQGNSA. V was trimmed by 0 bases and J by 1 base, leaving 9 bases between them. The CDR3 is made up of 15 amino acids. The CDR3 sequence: CASSLATFSQETQYF. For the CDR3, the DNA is TGTGCCAGCAGCTTAGCAACCTTCAGCCAAGAGACCCAGTACTTC.

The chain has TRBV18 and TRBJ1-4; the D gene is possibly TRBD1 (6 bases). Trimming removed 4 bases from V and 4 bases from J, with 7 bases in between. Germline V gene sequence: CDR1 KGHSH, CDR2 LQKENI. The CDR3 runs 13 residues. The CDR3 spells CASSRGHNEKLFF. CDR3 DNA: TGTGCCAGCTCACGGGGACATAATGAAAAACTGTTTTTT.

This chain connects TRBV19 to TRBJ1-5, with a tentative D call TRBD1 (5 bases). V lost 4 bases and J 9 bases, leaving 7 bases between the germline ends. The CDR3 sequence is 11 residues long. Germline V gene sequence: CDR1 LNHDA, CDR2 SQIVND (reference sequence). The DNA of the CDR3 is TGTGCCAGTAGTAATCAGGGGCCCCAGCATTTT. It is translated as CASSNQGPQHF.

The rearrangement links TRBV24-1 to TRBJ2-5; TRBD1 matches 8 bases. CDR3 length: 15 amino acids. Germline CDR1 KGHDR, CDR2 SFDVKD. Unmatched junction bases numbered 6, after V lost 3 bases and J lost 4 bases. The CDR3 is CATSDPGQGGETQYF. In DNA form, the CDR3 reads TGTGCCACCAGTGATCCCGGACAGGGCGGAGAGACCCAGTACTTC.

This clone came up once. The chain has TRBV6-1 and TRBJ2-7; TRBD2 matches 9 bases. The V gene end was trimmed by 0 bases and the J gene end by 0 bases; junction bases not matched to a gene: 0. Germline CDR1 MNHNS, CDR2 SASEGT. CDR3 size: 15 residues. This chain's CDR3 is CASSEASGSSYEQYF. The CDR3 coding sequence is TGTGCCAGCAGTGAAGCTAGCGGGAGCTCCTACGAGCAGTACTTC.

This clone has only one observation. This chain's CDR3 is CAWSLLKNTEAFF. CDR3 DNA sequence: TGTGCCTGGAGTCTATTGAAGAACACTGAAGCTTTCTTT. The chain joins TRBV30 to TRBJ1-1; D not resolved. Germline lookup yields CDR1 GTSNPN and CDR2 SVGIG (reference sequence). The CDR3 sequence is 13 residues long. Trimming took off 2 bases at V and 1 base at J, with 8 bases between the two ends.

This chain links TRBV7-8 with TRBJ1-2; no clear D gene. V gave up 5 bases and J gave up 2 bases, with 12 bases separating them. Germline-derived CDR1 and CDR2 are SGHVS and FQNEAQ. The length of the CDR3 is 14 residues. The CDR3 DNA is TGTGCCAGCAGCCTCTCCAGTGCAAACTATGGCTACACCTTC. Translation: CASSLSSANYGYTF.

CDR3 loop: CASSNTVSPLHF. Here the CDR3 DNA reads TGTGCCAGTAGTAATACGGTTTCACCCCTCCACTTT. The V and J genes are TRBV19 and TRBJ1-6; D gene uncertain. V was shortened by 4 bases and J by 9 bases, with 7 bases between the two germline ends. The length of the CDR3 is 12 residues. From germline, CDR1 is LNHDA and CDR2 SQIVND (reference sequence).